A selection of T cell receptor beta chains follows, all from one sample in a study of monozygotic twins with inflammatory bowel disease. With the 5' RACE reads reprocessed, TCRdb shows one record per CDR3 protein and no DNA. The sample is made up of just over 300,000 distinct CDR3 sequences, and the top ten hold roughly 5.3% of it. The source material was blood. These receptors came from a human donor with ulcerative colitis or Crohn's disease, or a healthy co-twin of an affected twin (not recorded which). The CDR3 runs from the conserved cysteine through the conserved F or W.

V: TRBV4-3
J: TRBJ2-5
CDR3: CASSQDSGGQETQYF

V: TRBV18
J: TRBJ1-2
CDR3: CPSHRTLDYGYTF

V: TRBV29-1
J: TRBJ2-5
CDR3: CSGGTSGRAYETQYF

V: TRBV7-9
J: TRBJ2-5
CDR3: CASSLLLETQYF

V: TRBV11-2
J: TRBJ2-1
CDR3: CASSLRTKRGGLDEQFF

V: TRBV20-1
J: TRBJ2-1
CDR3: CSARGQGIGSYNEQFF

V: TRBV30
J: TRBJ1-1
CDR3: CACRPGANTEAFF

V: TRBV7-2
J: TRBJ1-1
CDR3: CASSLGTTSEAFF

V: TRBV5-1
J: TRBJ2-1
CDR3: CASRLMGSGGPRSTGKQFF

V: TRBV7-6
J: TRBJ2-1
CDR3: CASSWRQGYNEQFF

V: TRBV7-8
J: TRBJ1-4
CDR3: CASSLRFEGKLFF

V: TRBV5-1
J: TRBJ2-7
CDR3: CASSLEGQVRREQYF

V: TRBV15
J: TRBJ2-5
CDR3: CATAGGRIETQYF

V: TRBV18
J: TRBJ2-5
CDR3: CASSPNSGETQYF

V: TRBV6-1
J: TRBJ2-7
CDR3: CASSVDRTVYEQYF

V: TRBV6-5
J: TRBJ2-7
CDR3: CASSYSRTGVYEQYF